Sequencing of this T cell receptor beta chain was carried out in a study of shared clonotypes between healthy human individuals. Worth noting for this clone: Its antigen remains unknown.

The CDR3 runs 16 residues. After removal of 6 bases from V and 6 bases from J, the junction contained 12 bases not matched to a gene. Germline V lookup: CDR1 MNHEY, CDR2 SMNVEV (reference sequence). Findings of the study overall: Depth was large, yet rarefaction showed that sorted-subset sequencing was incomplete.

The assay used deep level. The data were produced by immunoSEQ multiplex PCR, yet TCRdb's version contains in-frame clones alone and is incomplete. The repertoire holds some 2.1 million clones, 93% seen once, with about 1.7% in the top ten. The naive CD8 population came from CD45RO-negative cells selected for CCR7, without terminally differentiated effector memory CD45RA+ cells. The source is a man between 18 and 29 years old in good health. Some clones in this sample may be carry-over from other donors' samples. The specimen was naive CD8+ T cells from PBMCs. V usage is TRBV27 and J usage is TRBJ2-7, with 12 bases aligning to TRBD1. This CDR3 reads CASSDSVGTGGPEQYF. The CDR3, as DNA: TGTGCCAGCAGCGACTCAGTGGGGACAGGGGGCCCCGAGCAGTACTTC.